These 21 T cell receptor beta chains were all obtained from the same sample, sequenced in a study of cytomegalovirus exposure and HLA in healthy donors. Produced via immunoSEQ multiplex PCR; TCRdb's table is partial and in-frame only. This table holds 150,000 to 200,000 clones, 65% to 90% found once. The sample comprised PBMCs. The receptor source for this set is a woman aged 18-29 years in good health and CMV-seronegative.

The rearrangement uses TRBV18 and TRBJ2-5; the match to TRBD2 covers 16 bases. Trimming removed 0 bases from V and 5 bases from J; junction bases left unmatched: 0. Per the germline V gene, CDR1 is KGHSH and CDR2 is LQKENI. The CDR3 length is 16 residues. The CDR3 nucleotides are TGTGCCAGCTCACCACCGGGACTAGCGGGAGGGGAGACCCAGTACTTC. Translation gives CASSPPGLAGGETQYF.

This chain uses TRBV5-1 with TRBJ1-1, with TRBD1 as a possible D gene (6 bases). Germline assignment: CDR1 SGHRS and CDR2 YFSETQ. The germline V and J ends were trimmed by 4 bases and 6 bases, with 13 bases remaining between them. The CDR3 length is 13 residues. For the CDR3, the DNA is TGCGCCAGCAGCGACCTACAGGGCTCTGAAGCTTTCTTT. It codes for CASSDLQGSEAFF.

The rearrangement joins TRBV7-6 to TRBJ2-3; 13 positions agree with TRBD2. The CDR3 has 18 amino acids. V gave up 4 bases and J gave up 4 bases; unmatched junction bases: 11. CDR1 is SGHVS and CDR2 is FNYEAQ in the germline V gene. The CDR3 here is CASSWGLAGTVASDTQYF. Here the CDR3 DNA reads TGTGCCAGCAGCTGGGGACTAGCGGGAACAGTTGCGTCAGATACGCAGTATTTT.

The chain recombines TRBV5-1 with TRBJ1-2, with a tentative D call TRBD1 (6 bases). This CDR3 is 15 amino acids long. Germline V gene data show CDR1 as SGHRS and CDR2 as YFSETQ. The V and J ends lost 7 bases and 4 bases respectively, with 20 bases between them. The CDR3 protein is CASATSWGQIYGYTF. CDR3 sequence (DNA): TGCGCCAGCGCTACAAGCTGGGGGCAGATCTATGGCTACACCTTC.

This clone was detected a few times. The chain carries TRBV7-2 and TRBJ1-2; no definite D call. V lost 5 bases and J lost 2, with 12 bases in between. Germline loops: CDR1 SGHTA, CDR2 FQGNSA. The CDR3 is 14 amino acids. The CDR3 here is CASSLQAQNYGYTF. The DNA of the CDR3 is TGTGCCAGCAGCCTCCAGGCGCAGAACTATGGCTACACCTTC.

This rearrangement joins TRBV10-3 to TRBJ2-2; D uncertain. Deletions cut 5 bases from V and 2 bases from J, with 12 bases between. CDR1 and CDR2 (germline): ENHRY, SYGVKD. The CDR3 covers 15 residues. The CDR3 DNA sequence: TGTGCCATCAGTAGAGGCGGAGCTAACACCGGGGAGCTGTTTTTT. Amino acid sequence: CAISRGGANTGELFF.

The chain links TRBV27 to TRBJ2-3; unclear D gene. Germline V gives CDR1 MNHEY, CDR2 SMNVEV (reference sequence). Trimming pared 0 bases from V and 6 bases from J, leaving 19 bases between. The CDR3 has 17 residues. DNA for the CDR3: TGTGCCAGCAGTTTATCGGGCGACGTAAACTCGATTGATACGCAGTATTTT. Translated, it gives CASSLSGDVNSIDTQYF.

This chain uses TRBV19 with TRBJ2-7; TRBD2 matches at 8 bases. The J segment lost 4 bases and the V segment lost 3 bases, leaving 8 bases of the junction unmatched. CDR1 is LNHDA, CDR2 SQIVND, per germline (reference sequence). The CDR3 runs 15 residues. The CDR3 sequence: CASSIDSGSTYEQYF. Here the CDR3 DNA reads TGTGCCAGTAGTATCGACAGCGGGAGTACGTACGAGCAGTACTTC.

CDR3 amino acids: CAISEAGGNFYNEQFF. As DNA, the CDR3 is TGTGCCATCAGTGAGGCTGGAGGGAATTTCTACAATGAGCAGTTCTTC. This chain uses TRBV10-3 with TRBJ2-1, with a weak D call TRBD2 (6 bases). In germline, CDR1 is ENHRY, CDR2 SYGVKD. This CDR3 is 16 amino acids long. V gave up 2 bases and J gave up 3 bases, with 14 bases separating them.

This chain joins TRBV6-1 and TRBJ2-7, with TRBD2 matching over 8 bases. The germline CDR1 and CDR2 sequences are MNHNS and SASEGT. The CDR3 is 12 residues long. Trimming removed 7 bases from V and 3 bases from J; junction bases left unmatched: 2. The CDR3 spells CASNREGYEQYF. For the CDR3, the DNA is TGTGCCAGCAATCGGGAGGGCTACGAGCAGTACTTC.

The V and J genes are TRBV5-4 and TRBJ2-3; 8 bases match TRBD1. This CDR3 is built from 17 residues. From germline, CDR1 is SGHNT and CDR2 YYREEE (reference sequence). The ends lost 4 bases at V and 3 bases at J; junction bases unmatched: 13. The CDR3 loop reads CASSPGAGTGKTDTQYF. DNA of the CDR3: TGTGCCAGCAGCCCGGGGGCCGGGACAGGCAAAACAGATACGCAGTATTTT.

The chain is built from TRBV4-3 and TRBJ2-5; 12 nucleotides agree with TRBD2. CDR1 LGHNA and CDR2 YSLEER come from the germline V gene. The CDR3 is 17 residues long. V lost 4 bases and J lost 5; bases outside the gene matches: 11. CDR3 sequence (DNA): TGCGCCAGCAGCCCCACGGGACTAGCGGGTTCAGGGGAGACCCAGTACTTC. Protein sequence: CASSPTGLAGSGETQYF.

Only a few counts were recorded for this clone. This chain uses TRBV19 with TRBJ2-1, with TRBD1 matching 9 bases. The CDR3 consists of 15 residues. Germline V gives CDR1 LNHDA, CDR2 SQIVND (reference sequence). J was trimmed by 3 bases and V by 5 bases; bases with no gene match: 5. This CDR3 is CASSASGQGYNEQFF. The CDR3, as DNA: TGTGCCAGTAGTGCCTCGGGACAGGGCTACAATGAGCAGTTCTTC.

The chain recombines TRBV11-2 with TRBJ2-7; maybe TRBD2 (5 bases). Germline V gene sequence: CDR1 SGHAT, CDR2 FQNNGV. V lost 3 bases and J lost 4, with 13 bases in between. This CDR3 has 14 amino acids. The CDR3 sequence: CASSLATRGYEQYF. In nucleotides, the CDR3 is TGTGCCAGCAGCTTGGCCACTAGAGGATACGAGCAGTACTTC.

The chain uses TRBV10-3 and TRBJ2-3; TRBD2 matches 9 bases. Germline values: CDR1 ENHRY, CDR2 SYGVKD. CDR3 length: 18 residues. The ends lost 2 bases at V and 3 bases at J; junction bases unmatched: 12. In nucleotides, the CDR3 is TGTGCCATCAGTGAGACGAGCTCTTTGCGGGAGGGTACAGATACGCAGTATTTT. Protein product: CAISETSSLREGTDTQYF.

The CDR3 DNA sequence: TGTGCCAGCAGCACCCGGACAGGGGCTAGAAATGGCTACACCTTC. Translated: CASSTRTGARNGYTF. This chain connects TRBV7-8 to TRBJ1-2, with 9 bases fitting TRBD1. After removal of 5 bases from V and 6 bases from J, the junction contained 10 bases not matched to a gene. Germline CDR1 and CDR2: SGHVS and FQNEAQ. This CDR3 is built from 15 residues.

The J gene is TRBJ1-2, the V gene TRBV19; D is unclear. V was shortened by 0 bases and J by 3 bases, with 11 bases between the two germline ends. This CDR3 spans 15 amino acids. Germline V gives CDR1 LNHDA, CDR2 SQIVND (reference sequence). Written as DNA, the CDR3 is TGTGCCAGTAGTATAGAGGCGGTCTGGGACTATGGCTACACCTTC. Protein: CASSIEAVWDYGYTF.

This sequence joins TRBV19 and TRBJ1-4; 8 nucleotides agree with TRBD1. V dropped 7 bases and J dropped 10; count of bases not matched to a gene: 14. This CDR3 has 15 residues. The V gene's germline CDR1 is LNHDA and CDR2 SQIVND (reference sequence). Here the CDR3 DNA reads TGTGCCAGTACGGGAACCGGGACAGGTCTTAGAAAACTGTTTTTT. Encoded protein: CASTGTGTGLRKLFF.

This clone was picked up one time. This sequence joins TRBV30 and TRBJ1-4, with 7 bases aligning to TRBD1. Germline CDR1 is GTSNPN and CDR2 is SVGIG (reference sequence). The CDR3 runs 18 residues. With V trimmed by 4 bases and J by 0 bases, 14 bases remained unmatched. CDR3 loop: CAWTNWTGGWATNEKLFF. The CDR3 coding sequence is TGTGCCTGGACTAACTGGACAGGAGGATGGGCAACTAATGAAAAACTGTTTTTT.

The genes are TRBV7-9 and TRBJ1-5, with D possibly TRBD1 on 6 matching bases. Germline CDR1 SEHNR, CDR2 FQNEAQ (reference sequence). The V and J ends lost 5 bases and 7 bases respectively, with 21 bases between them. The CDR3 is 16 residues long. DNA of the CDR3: TGTGCCAGCAGCCCGATACAGGGCGGTCAGGGACAGCCCCAGCATTTT. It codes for CASSPIQGGQGQPQHF.

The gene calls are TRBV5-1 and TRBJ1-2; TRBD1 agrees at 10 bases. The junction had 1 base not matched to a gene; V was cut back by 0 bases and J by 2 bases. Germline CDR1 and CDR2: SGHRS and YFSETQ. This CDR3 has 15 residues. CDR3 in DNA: TGCGCCAGCAGCTTGGAGGGACAGGGGAACTATGGCTACACCTTC. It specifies CASSLEGQGNYGYTF.